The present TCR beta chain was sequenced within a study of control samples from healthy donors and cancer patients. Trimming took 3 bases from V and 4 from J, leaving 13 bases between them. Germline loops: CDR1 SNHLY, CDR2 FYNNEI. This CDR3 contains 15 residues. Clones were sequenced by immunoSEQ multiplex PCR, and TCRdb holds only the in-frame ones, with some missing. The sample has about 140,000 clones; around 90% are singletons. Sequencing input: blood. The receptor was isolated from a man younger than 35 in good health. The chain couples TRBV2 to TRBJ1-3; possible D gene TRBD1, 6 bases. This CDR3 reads CASSDSGTLGNTIYF. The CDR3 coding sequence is TGTGCCAGCAGTGATTCTGGGACACTGGGAAACACCATATATTTT.